This T cell receptor (beta chain) appears in the sequencing data of a study of T cells in Graves' hyperthyroidism and ophthalmopathy. Study observations and caveats: Blood held most thyroid clonotypes expanded above 0.001 frequency.

This clonotype has a count of ten or more. The antigen is undetermined. Germline CDR1 reads LGHDT; CDR2 reads YNNKEL (reference sequence). The CDR3 runs 16 residues. Losses at the gene ends were 0 bases for V and 6 bases for J; bases not matched to a gene: 10. Newly diagnosed patients aged 18 to 65 had hyperthyroidism of under 2 months' duration. Every diagnosis used clinical symptoms, serum thyroxine and TRAb, thyroid ultrasound and orbital computed tomography. Amplified TCR beta CDR3 regions derived from RNA transcripts. HTBI primers were used for first-round RT-PCR of the TCR CDR3. One entry per CDR3 protein, called by TCRdb with MiXCR from the multiplex PCR reads. The data hold hundreds of thousands of distinct CDR3 sequences, with approximately 18% observed a single time.

The receptor comes from a woman aged 45-65 years with Graves' hyperthyroidism that later progressed to Graves' ophthalmopathy. V is TRBV3-1 and J is TRBJ2-5; TRBD1 aligns across 7 bases. Sample: blood. CDR3 DNA: TGTGCCAGCAGCCAAGACGTCCGGGCAGGGGGTAAGACCCAGTACTTC. Translating it yields CASSQDVRAGGKTQYF.